These 2 T cell receptor beta chains came from one sample sequenced in a study of siplizumab effects on memory and regulatory T cells. TCRdb's table, derived via immunoSEQ multiplex PCR, lists solely in-frame clones and lacks some. In the table there are 80,000 to 130,000 clones, about 95% of which are singletons. Sequencing was done on a sample of Tregs sorted from blood. Every receptor here comes from a human donor in good health.

This clone has only a few counts. This sequence joins TRBV19 and TRBJ2-4; tentative D call: TRBD2 (6 bases). The length of the CDR3 is 16 residues. The germline gives CDR1 LNHDA, CDR2 SQIVND (reference sequence). The V end lost 6 bases, the J end lost 1 base, and 16 bases lay between the germline ends. The CDR3, as DNA: TGTGCCAGTAGCCTCCCGTTTGGAGGGGCCAAAAACATTCAGTACTTC. Residues: CASSLPFGGAKNIQYF.

The V call is TRBV27, the J call TRBJ2-2, with 7 bases lining up with TRBD1. Germline V gives CDR1 MNHEY, CDR2 SMNVEV (reference sequence). V was pared by 5 bases and J by 6 bases, with 3 bases of the junction left unmatched. This CDR3 contains 13 residues. CDR3 protein: CASSVRGSGELFF. CDR3 sequence (DNA): TGTGCCAGCAGTGTCAGGGGGTCCGGGGAGCTGTTTTTT.